This T cell receptor beta chain emerged from a study of PD-L1 blockade in urothelial cancer. Study in general: As for prior chemotherapy regimens, patients had received 0 to 3. Blood drawn 3 weeks (second dose) and 6 weeks after treatment start was analyzed. Study-wide results and caveats: Durable-benefit cases showed more tumor-associated blood clone expansion at 3 weeks.

The method was immunoSEQ multiplex PCR; TCRdb's version includes in-frame clones alone and lacks a portion of them. The sample has more than 45,000 clones, around 86% seen once. V dropped 4 bases and J dropped 7 bases, with 8 bases sitting between them. Germline lookup yields CDR1 GTSNPN and CDR2 SVGIG (reference sequence). The CDR3 is 12 residues long. Concerning this clone: Its matching antigen is unknown.

This chain uses TRBV30 with TRBJ1-6; D uncertain. This sample comprised PBMCs, obtained around atezolizumab (anti-PD-L1) treatment. The sequence was collected from a man aged 60-69 years with urothelial cancer. The CDR3 protein is CAWKQANSPLHF. CDR3 DNA sequence: TGTGCCTGGAAGCAAGCCAATTCACCCCTCCACTTT.